The entry below gives a single TCR beta chain sequence along with its context. Its binding antigen is unknown. No per-base quality is available; no much larger clone lies one base away. Trimming costs V 5 bases and J 2 bases, and their ends lie 16 bases apart. CDR1 and CDR2 are drawn from the germline V gene: MDHEN, SYDVKM. The CDR3 runs 16 residues from the cysteine to the phenylalanine. CDR3 DNA only is kept here, 48 bases in frame from base 1. Libraries came from PCR. At the Johns Hopkins FTIC core, DNA from the cultured CD4+ T cells underwent TCR sequencing with the Oncomine TCR Beta short-read assay. The QIAamp micro DNA kit was used to extract genomic DNA from the cultured CD4+ T cells. Oncomine TCR Beta libraries from cultured CD4+ T cells were pooled with unique dual indexes and sequenced on an Illumina iSeq 100. Per the source publication's procedure: Non-productive sequences were removed, and CDR3s that did not start with C, did not end with F or W, or were shorter than 7 amino acids were discarded. The MANAFEST web application identified antigen-specific clonotypes by comparing peptide-stimulated wells against reference wells and other culture wells. Positive clones required FDR below 0.05, an odds ratio above 5, and productive frequency above 0.1% in at least two of three replicate wells. A clonotype counted as cross-reactive if it showed significant expansion both in the SARS-CoV-2 spike wells and in at least one common cold coronavirus spike condition. Levenshtein distances (stringdist) and unrooted phylogenetic trees (ape) in R version 3.6.1 were used to assess CDR3 homology. The public sequencing data were trimmed at Q25 with fastp and processed into clonotypes with MiXCR by TCRdb, which kept only in-frame beta chains. Rows matching on CDR3 protein sequence are summarized as one entry with the most common DNA and genes. For this entry, the V and J calls and clone size follow TCRdb and not the study's own pipeline. Recorded for this sample are 9,500 to 15,000 distinct CDR3 sequences; about 50% of them occurred a single time. The ten top clones hold about 19% of the sample.

In the paper's terms, the treatment or condition label means: roughly ten-day PBMC culture with coronavirus spike peptide pools or control peptides (ViraFEST assay). To expand antigen-specific T cells with peptide pools and then pick out the expanded clonotypes through TCR sequencing, the study relied on the ViraFEST assay. The convalescent patients' positive SARS-CoV-2 PCR tests fell between March and December 2020, which was before the Alpha, Beta and Delta variants emerged in the United States. PBMCs were cultured at fewer than 2.5 million per well in IMDM supplemented with about 5.5% human AB serum and around 9.5 IU/ml IL-2, with about 9 ug/ml peptide pools added. Half of the culture medium was replaced with fresh IL-2-containing medium on days 3 and 7. Once the cells had been in culture for roughly 10 days, the EasySep CD4+ T cell isolation kit was used to isolate CD4+ T cells by negative selection. Ficoll-Paque Plus gradient centrifugation was used to isolate PBMCs from whole blood, and the isolated PBMCs were then either used fresh or cryopreserved at -140C. Culture conditions were generally each tested in triplicate wells.

The sample belongs to a study of vaccination and CD4 T cells after COVID-19 (dated by TCRdb to 2021 to 2024). With respect to the entire study: Convalescent patients had a positive SARS-CoV-2 result on nasal swab PCR, and of these patients, several had mild disease and one had severe disease. The convalescent cohort included six males and four females, with two Hispanic individuals, seven Caucasians, two Asians and one multiracial person. Each participant got two doses of either the Pfizer-BioNTech BNT162b2 vaccine (n=8) or the Moderna mRNA-1273 vaccine (n=2). Post-COVID blood samples were collected from convalescent patients a median of around 100 days after diagnosis, with a range of about 35 to 170 days. Post-vaccine blood samples were taken a median of 72 days after the second vaccine dose, with a range of about 14 to 241 days. Culture stimuli were overlapping spike peptide pools from SARS-CoV-2 and from the common cold coronaviruses HCoV-NL63, HCoV-OC43 and HCoV-229E. As controls, cultures received a CEFX viral epitope pool (the positive control), an HIV-1 Nef peptide pool (the negative control), or no peptide at all. In under twelve COVID-19 convalescent patients and a handful of infection-naive healthy vaccine recipients, researchers compared the spike-specific CD4+ TCR repertoire from before mRNA vaccination with the repertoire from after.

The paper as a whole reports these results and caveats: The study included relatively few convalescent patients and did not analyze early timepoints after natural infection. Of the vaccine-specific clones in convalescent patients, 304 of 307, or nearly all, reacted only to SARS-CoV-2 spike and did not cross-react with common cold coronaviruses. In convalescent patients, a median around 86% of post-vaccine SARS-CoV-2-reactive clones were detected only after vaccination, suggesting vaccine-specific priming. An increase in the median number of SARS-CoV-2-reactive clonotypes from around 20 after infection to 35 to 40 after vaccination was observed, but the change was not found to be significant.

The sequence was collected from a human donor who had recovered from COVID-19. Input material: CD4+ T cells from blood, cultured in vitro. The chain employs TRBV28 and TRBJ1-5, with a weak D call of TRBD1 (5 bases match). The CDR3 in this case is CASSLRGTIGNQPQHF. The DNA reads as follows: TGTGCCAGCAGTCTCCGGGGCACGATAGGCAATCAGCCCCAGCATTTT.